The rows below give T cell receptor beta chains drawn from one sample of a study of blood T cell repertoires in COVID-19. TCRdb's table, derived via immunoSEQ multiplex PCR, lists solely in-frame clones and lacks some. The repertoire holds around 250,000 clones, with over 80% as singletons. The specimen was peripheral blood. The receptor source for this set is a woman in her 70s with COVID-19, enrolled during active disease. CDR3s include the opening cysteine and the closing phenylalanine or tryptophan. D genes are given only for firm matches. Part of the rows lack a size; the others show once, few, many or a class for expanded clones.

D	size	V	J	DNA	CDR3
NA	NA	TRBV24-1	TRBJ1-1	TGTGCCACCAGTCTGGGGGGGAACACTGAAGCTTTCTTT	CATSLGGNTEAFF
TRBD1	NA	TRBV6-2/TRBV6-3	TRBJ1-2	TGTGCCAGCAGTTACCCCTCCAGGGGGCGAAGCTACACCTTC	CASSYPSRGRSYTF
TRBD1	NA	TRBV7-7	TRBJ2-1	TGTGCTAGCAGCTTACTGGGACAGGGGTTCGATGAGCAGTTCTTC	CASSLLGQGFDEQFF
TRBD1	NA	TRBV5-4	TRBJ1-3	TGTGCCAGCAGCCTGGGACAGCCCAACTCTGGAAACACCATATATTTT	CASSLGQPNSGNTIYF
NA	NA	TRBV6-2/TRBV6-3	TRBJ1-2	TGTGCCAGCAGTTACAGTAGGGGGACTACTTATGGCTACACCTTC	CASSYSRGTTYGYTF
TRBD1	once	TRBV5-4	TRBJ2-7	TGTGCCAGCAGCACGGACAGGTGGAGGCAGTACTTC	CASSTDRWRQYF
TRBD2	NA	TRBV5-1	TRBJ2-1	TGCGCCAGCAGCTTGTTTGTACGAGCGGGAGGGTACAATGAGCAGTTCTTC	CASSLFVRAGGYNEQFF
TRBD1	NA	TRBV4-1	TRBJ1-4	TGCGCCAGCAGCCTCCGGGACAGAACTAATGAAAAACTGTTTTTT	CASSLRDRTNEKLFF
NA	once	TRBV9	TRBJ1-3	TGTGCCAGCAGCCCCGGGGGGGGGCTAGCCTCTGGAAACACCATATATTTT	CASSPGGGLASGNTIYF
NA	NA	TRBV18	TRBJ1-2	TGTGCCAGCTCACCATCTCCAGGGGTCGATGGCTACACCTTC	CASSPSPGVDGYTF
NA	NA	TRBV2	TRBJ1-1	TGTGCCAGCATTCTCGGGGAACACACTGAAGCTTTCTTT	CASILGEHTEAFF
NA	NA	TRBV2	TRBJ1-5	TGTGCCAGCAATATCTCCCCGGGGCCACAGATCGGGAGTGGCAATCAGCCCCAGCATTTT	CASNISPGPQIGSGNQPQHF
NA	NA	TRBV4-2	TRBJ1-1	TGTGCCAGCAGCCGAGAGAAACAGGGCATGAACACTGAAGCTTTCTTT	CASSREKQGMNTEAFF
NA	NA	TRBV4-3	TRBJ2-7	TGCGCCAGCAGCCAAGATAGTAGCGGTCCCTACGAGCAGTACTTC	CASSQDSSGPYEQYF
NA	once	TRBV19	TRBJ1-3	TGTGCCAGTAGTATAAGCGGCTCTGGAAACACCATATATTTT	CASSISGSGNTIYF
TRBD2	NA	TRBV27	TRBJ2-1	TGTGCCAGCAGTTTCCACCACCGGGGGGGCAATGAGCAGTTCTTC	CASSFHHRGGNEQFF
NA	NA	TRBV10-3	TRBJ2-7	TGTGCCATCAGTGAGAGACAGGAAACCTACGAGCAGTACTTC	CAISERQETYEQYF
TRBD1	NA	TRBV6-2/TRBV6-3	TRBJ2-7	TGTGCCAGCAGTCAGAGGTGGGACAGGTCGGGACTCTACTCCTACGAGCAGTACTTC	CASSQRWDRSGLYSYEQYF
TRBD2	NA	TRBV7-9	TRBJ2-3	TGTGCCAGCAGCTTAGAGGGCGGGAGGGTCGGAGATACGCAGTATTTT	CASSLEGGRVGDTQYF
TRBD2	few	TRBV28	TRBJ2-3	TGTGCCAGCAGTTTCGGGACTAGCGACACAGATACGCAGTATTTT	CASSFGTSDTDTQYF
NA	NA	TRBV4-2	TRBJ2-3	TGTGCCAGCAGCCAAGATCTGGTAGCGGCGACCACAGATACGCAGTATTTT	CASSQDLVAATTDTQYF
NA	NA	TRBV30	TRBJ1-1	TGTGCCTGGAGAGTCGGACAGACGAACACTGAAGCTTTCTTT	CAWRVGQTNTEAFF
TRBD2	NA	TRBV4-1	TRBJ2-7	TGCGCCAGCAGCCGGACTAGCTCCTACGAGCAGTACTTC	CASSRTSSYEQYF